The clone carrying this TCR beta chain was observed at least ten times. The CDR3 has 11 residues. V lost 4 bases to trimming and J lost 7 bases, with 7 bases between them. These data belong to a study of T cells in Graves' hyperthyroidism and ophthalmopathy. RNA transcripts gave rise to amplified TCR beta CDR3 regions. RT-PCR in the first round (using the HTBI primer set) targeted the TCR CDR3. TCRdb redid the calling of the multiplex PCR reads with MiXCR, one entry per CDR3 protein. The table shows under 450,000 distinct CDR3 sequences, with about 18% occurring only once. J is TRBJ2-5 and V is TRBV12-3 or TRBV12-4; D gene uncertain. Sequenced input: blood. This TCR derives from a woman aged 30 to 39 with Graves' hyperthyroidism that later progressed to Graves' ophthalmopathy. CDR3: CASSSDVTQYF. The CDR3 DNA sequence: TGTGCCAGCAGTTCCGATGTGACCCAGTACTTC.